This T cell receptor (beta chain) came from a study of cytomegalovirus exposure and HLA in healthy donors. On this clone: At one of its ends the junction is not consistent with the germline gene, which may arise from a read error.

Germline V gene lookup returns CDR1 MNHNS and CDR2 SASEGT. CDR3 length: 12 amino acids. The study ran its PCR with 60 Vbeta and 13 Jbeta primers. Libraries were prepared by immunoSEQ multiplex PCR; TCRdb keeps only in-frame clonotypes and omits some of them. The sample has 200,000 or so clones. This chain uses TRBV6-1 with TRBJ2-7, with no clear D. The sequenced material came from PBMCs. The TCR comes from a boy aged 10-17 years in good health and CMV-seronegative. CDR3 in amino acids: CASSESLVGRDF. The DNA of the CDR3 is TGTGCCAGCAGTGAATCCTTAGTCGGTCGGGACTTC.